A selection of T cell receptor beta chains follows, all from one sample in a study of T-cell reconstitution after alpha-beta-depleted transplantation in children. One entry per CDR3 protein results from TCRdb running MiXCR on the PCR reads. The sample shows approximately 50,000 distinct CDR3 sequences, 40% to 65% of them seen only once. The material was peripheral blood, obtained before TCRalphabeta/CD19-depleted stem cell transplant. Every receptor here comes from a boy in the first two years of life with SCID, due to receive a stem cell transplant. Both conserved end residues are part of each CDR3. Fields, in order: D gene, V gene, CDR3 protein. A D gene is named only where the DNA matches it firmly.

.,TRBV6-2/TRBV6-3,CASSYSPGAYGQPQHF
TRBD2,TRBV6-5,CASSFGLARTYEQYF
TRBD2,TRBV5-5,CASSPASSGAHNEQFF
.,TRBV27,CASSQPGVYEQYF
.,TRBV3-1,CASSQDNVYNSPLHF
.,TRBV12-3/TRBV12-4,CASRLQGPGYTDTQYF
.,TRBV5-1,CASSSDRIVSPLHF
.,TRBV12-3/TRBV12-4,CASMGPGNTIYF
.,TRBV7-3,CASSLRGSPPYEQYF
.,TRBV6-2/TRBV6-3,CASSYSENEKLFF
.,TRBV20-1,CSARDNRDLVYNEQFF
.,TRBV2,CASSEEGNTEAFF
.,TRBV4-2,CASSQAGGGQYNEQFF
TRBD2,TRBV15,CATSGISGGEYNEQFF
.,TRBV5-1,CASSLGHQGGTEAFF
.,TRBV2,CASGMDSSGNTIYF
TRBD2,TRBV12-3/TRBV12-4,CASEGLAGAMEQFF
.,TRBV3-1,CASSQVGNEQFF
TRBD2,TRBV12-5,CASGWTSGGRNYNEQFF
.,TRBV24-1,CATSGDGYNEQFF
.,TRBV5-1,CARSLAASQTQYF
.,TRBV5-1,CASSSPGPEQFF
.,TRBV7-2,CASSARMTYEQYF
.,TRBV6-5,CASSYSPQDSTDTQYF
.,TRBV4-3,CSSSHGSSIDTQYF
.,TRBV5-1,CASSFVADTQYF
TRBD1,TRBV6-5,CASSFWGQGNQPQHF
.,TRBV6-5,CASSYPEGGPLSPLHF
TRBD1,TRBV20-1,CSARDSRGPVDEQFF
.,TRBV27,CASSLSSGHEQYF
.,TRBV12-3/TRBV12-4,CASGRGGIGYGYTF
.,TRBV18,CASSTQGDTEAFF
.,TRBV29-1,CSTRGVYGYTF
.,TRBV10-3,CAIREPHSPLHF
.,TRBV12-3/TRBV12-4,CASSHTRAELFF
TRBD2,TRBV7-2,CASSLKGTSGVTDTQYF
TRBD1,TRBV2,CASSGQGVTYEQYF
.,TRBV6-4,CASSAGGEHEQFF
TRBD1,TRBV5-6,CASSLGGTGKETQYF
.,TRBV5-6,CASRRDPGQQFF
.,TRBV19,CASNGWTSTDTQYF
.,TRBV18,CASSPKRRGGTDTQYF
.,TRBV29-1,CSVDRQSGMQFF
TRBD1,TRBV2,CASGTDTYEQYF
.,TRBV7-3,CASSPSPRGEAFF
.,TRBV7-2,CASSLGQNQPQHF
.,TRBV20-1,CSARDTAGRTDTQYF
.,TRBV12-5,CASGHHRSSYEQYF
.,TRBV7-8,CASSQEETQYF
.,TRBV4-1,CASRNRAMNTEAFF
.,TRBV21-1,CALAGAQETQYF
TRBD1,TRBV7-2,CARLLGQAFRNTEAFF
.,TRBV20-1,CSARGQVNTGELFF
.,TRBV3-1,CASSRGSKNIQYF
.,TRBV12-3/TRBV12-4,CASSFSGSGQPQHF